The entry below gives a single TCR beta chain sequence along with its context. What it recognizes is unknown. Sequence at one end of the junction differs from germline and may be a read error. Germline CDR1 and CDR2: MGHRA and YSYEKL. The CDR3 contains 13 residues. Sequencing was performed with immunoSEQ multiplex PCR; in TCRdb, only in-frame clones are kept and a portion is missing. The sample consists of about 190,000 clones, approximately 92% of them appearing once. The sample is drawn from a study of T cell responses to AZD1222 COVID-19 vaccine. Study results and limitations: Unmutated variant regions are reportedly the target of nearly half of TCRs that are spike-specific. Donors, mostly white British, included more females; clonal diversity was possibly underestimated. Elevations in Spike-specific TCR breadth and depth followed administration of two AZD1222 doses. AZD1222 recipients seropositive at baseline numbered only six or seven.

The sequenced sample was peripheral blood, obtained on day 0 of AZD1222 vaccination. This receptor was taken from an adult in good health. The V gene is TRBV4-1, the J gene TRBJ1-1; D is uncertain. This chain's CDR3 is CASTQAENTEAFF. DNA of the CDR3: TGCGCCAGCACCCAAGCGGAGAACACTGAAGCTTTCTTT.